What follows are 7 T cell receptor beta chains derived from one specimen sequenced in a study of T cell repertoires in cytomegalovirus infection. These receptors' targets are unknown. TCRdb ran MiXCR on the reads and lists one entry per CDR3 protein. Here the sample spans some 50,000 distinct CDR3 sequences, under 25% being singletons. The sample consisted of CD8+ T cells from cultured PBMCs, taken from culture after CMV antigen stimulation. The receptors originated from a human donor in good health (CMV status not recorded). Some clones in this sample may be carry-over from other donors' samples.

The chain links TRBV10-3 to TRBJ2-1, with 12 bases that match TRBD2. The CDR3 spans 14 residues. Trimming at V came to 11 bases and at J to 8 bases, leaving 10 bases not matched to a gene. Germline assignment: CDR1 ENHRY and CDR2 SYGVKD. CDR3: CAATSGSGEDEQFF. The DNA of the CDR3 is TGTGCCGCGACTAGCGGGAGTGGTGAGGATGAGCAGTTCTTC.

This clonotype was picked up a small number of times. The CDR3: CASSSILRQGSLNEQFF. The CDR3 bases are TGTGCCAGCAGCTCCATTCTTCGACAGGGGTCGTTGAATGAGCAGTTCTTC. V and J are TRBV7-6 and TRBJ2-1; 8 bases line up with TRBD1. This CDR3 is built from 17 residues. V gave up 4 bases and J gave up 7 bases; unmatched junction bases: 15. Germline CDR1 SGHVS, CDR2 FNYEAQ.

This clonotype was picked up a small number of times. The chain has TRBV12-3 or TRBV12-4 and TRBJ1-2; D possibly corresponds to TRBD1 (6 bases). V lost 6 bases to trimming and J lost 2 bases, with 10 bases between them. CDR3 length equals 13 residues. The DNA for the CDR3 is TGTGCCAGCAGAATAGGACAGAACTATGGCTACACCTTC. Amino acid sequence: CASRIGQNYGYTF.

This clonotype was detected only a few times. J is TRBJ1-2 and V is TRBV10-3, with D unresolved. CDR3 length: 12 residues. Germline V CDR1 and CDR2: ENHRY, SYGVKD. The ends were cut back, 3 bases at V and 8 bases at J, with 10 bases in the middle. The DNA for the CDR3 is TGTGCCATCAGTGATGGGCCCCGGGGCTACACCTTC. Translating gives CAISDGPRGYTF.

This clonotype was seen a handful of times. The chain has TRBV7-6 and TRBJ1-1; possible D gene TRBD1, 5 bases. V was pared by 3 bases and J by 3 bases, with 8 bases between. CDR3 length: 13 residues. Germline values: CDR1 SGHVS, CDR2 FNYEAQ. The CDR3 spells CASSLGQYTEAFF. The CDR3 DNA reads TGTGCCAGCAGCTTGGGGCAATACACTGAAGCTTTCTTT.

The gene calls are TRBV19 and TRBJ2-7; 7 nucleotides match TRBD1. The V and J ends lost 3 bases and 2 bases, in that order; junction bases with no gene match: 4. Germline assignment: CDR1 LNHDA and CDR2 SQIVND (reference sequence). This CDR3 has 14 residues. The CDR3 loop is CASSISGGAYEQYF. The CDR3 coding sequence is TGTGCCAGTAGTATTTCAGGGGGAGCCTACGAGCAGTACTTC.

The chain recombines TRBV11-2 with TRBJ1-3, with 9 bases that match TRBD1. The V segment lost 4 bases and the J segment 0 bases; nucleotides outside the gene matches: 7. The CDR3 totals 17 residues. Germline assignment: CDR1 SGHAT and CDR2 FQNNGV. The CDR3 DNA sequence: TGTGCCAGCAGCTCAGAGACAGGGGGACACTCTGGAAACACCATATATTTT. Translation: CASSSETGGHSGNTIYF.